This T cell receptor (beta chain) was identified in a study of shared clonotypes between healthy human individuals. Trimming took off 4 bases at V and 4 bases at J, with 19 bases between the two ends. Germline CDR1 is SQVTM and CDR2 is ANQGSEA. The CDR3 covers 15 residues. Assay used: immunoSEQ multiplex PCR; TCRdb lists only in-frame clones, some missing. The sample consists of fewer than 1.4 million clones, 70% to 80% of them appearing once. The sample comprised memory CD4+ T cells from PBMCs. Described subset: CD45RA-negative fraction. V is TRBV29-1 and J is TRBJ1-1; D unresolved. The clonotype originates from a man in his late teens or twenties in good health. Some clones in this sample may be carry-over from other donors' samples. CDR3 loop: CSVGDNRPAGTEAFF. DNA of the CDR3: TGCAGCGTTGGGGATAATCGGCCGGCAGGCACTGAAGCTTTCTTT.